This entry describes one T cell receptor (beta chain). This sample stems from a study of blood T cell repertoires in COVID-19. Study context: Nucleic acid was either cDNA or gDNA, and it came from T cells, B-cell-depleted T cells, or PBMCs.

The germline gives CDR1 MDHEN, CDR2 SYDVKM. Unmatched junction bases numbered 4, after V lost 3 bases and J lost 4 bases. The CDR3 totals 15 residues. In the original processing: Reference gene primer amplification yielded estimated nucleated cell counts. Sequencing used immunoSEQ multiplex PCR; TCRdb keeps in-frame clones, though not all of them. Clone size and V and J calls were adopted from that table, with D and trimming inferred from the DNA. Here the sample spans 150,000 to 190,000 clones, about four fifths being singletons. Sequencing input: peripheral blood. This TCR was sampled from a man aged 60 to 69 with acute or convalescent COVID-19. The chain links TRBV28 to TRBJ2-3; 10 nucleotides agree with TRBD2. CDR3 DNA sequence: TGTGCCAGCAGTTTCCCAGCGGGAGGGGCAGATACGCAGTATTTT. It is translated as CASSFPAGGADTQYF.